What follows describes a single T cell receptor beta chain. Its antigen remains unidentified. Germline CDR1 GTSNPN, CDR2 SVGIG (reference sequence). This CDR3 spans 14 amino acids. J was trimmed by 2 bases and V by 1 base; bases with no gene match: 3. This specimen belongs to a study of CD8+ T cells in alopecia areata. Study details: The drug, oral tofacitinib, was given to treated patients at 5 to 10 mg twice daily.

RNA extraction and reverse transcription yielded cDNA as sequencing template. Generated by immunoSEQ multiplex PCR, the TCRdb table keeps only in-frame clones and is missing some. Among around 100,000 clones listed, roughly three fifths were seen once. Study-wide results and limits: Persistence during tofacitinib was seen for many expanded lesional clones in scalp and blood. Expanded CD8+ clones among the top 100, and scalp clonality, were significantly decreased by tofacitinib.

This sample's treatment: oral pan-JAK inhibitor, 5-10 mg twice daily. Sequencing used CD8+ T cells sorted from blood, obtained at week 24, from a patient treated with tofacitinib. The origin of this receptor is a human donor with alopecia areata. This rearrangement joins TRBV30 to TRBJ2-5; the match to TRBD1 covers 8 bases. CDR3: CAWSEQGGQETQYF. In DNA form, the CDR3 reads TGTGCCTGGAGTGAACAGGGGGGTCAAGAGACCCAGTACTTC.